This TCR beta chain appears in the sequencing data of a study of OX40 agonist ivuxolimab in advanced cancers. Study at large: A diagnosis of hepatocellular carcinoma, melanoma, renal cell or head and neck cancer was present in dose-escalation patients. Past anti-PD-1, anti-PD-L1 or anti-CTLA-4 therapy was accepted, and 30% to 45% had received some. Two patients with cutaneous melanoma and one with hepatocellular carcinoma, three in total, showed partial responses. Notes on the study in general: Low normalized clonal expansion also occurred in some nonresponding patients.

In the case of this clone: The antigen is unknown.

Sequencing used immunoSEQ multiplex PCR; TCRdb keeps in-frame clones, though not all of them. Seen here are around 26,000 clones, approximately 91% observed once, and the top ten hold 20% to 25%. The CDR3 is made up of 15 amino acids. Germline CDR1 is MNHEY and CDR2 is SVGAGI. Losses at the gene ends were 2 bases for V and 8 bases for J; bases not matched to a gene: 5. Specimen: CD4+ or CD8+ T cells sorted from blood, collected in a trial of the OX40 agonist ivuxolimab. The rearrangement links TRBV6-5 to TRBJ2-1; TRBD2 agrees at 11 bases. This TCR was recovered from an adult with an advanced solid tumor such as melanoma, head and neck, liver or kidney cancer. The CDR3, as DNA: TGTGCCAGCAGTTACGGGACTAGCGGTCATGATGAGCAGTTCTTC. This codes for CASSYGTSGHDEQFF.